Listed here is a single T cell receptor (beta chain). The antigen this receptor binds is unknown. Base qualities are not at hand, and no much larger clone is one base apart. The immunoSEQ Assay, a bias-controlled multiplex PCR, was used to amplify TCRbeta CDR3 regions from genomic DNA. Per the authors' processing: The number of nucleated cells in each sample was estimated from the amplification of reference gene primers within the assay. To quantify the absolute abundance of each unique TCRbeta CDR3 rearrangement, sequence reads were collapsed and filtered. Productive Simpson clonality was computed per sample as the square root of Simpson's diversity index over productive rearrangements. This immuneACCESS table, as held by TCRdb, lists in-frame sequences with V and J called but not all clones. Of the missing ones, under half trace to an unresolved V gene in checked studies; the others have no known cause. D and trimming were read from the DNA, whereas the V and J calls and clone size are those reported in that table. The sample has about 260,000 clones on record, over 75% of them singletons. Together, the top ten hold about an eighth of the sample.

This record belongs to a study of blood T cell repertoires in COVID-19 (dated by TCRdb to the early 2020s). As for the study more broadly: Samples covering the acute and convalescent phases of COVID-19 were provided by collaborators in the United States, Italy and Spain. The prospective study material was composed of cDNA or gDNA derived from T cells, B-cell-depleted T cells, or PBMCs. Subjects who had been exposed to COVID-19, were actively infected with it, or had recovered from it provided the deeply sampled blood TCRbeta repertoires that made up the dataset. The repertoires were released in a freely available public database meant as a resource for research on the immune response to SARS-CoV-2. Samples came from the ongoing ImmuneRACE study (first 160 participants) plus 1,254 subjects from 6 global collaborators. Nearly every sample came with metadata listing a de-identified subject ID, COVID-19 status, age in years and sex. HLA class I and class II types, where available, came from metadata supplied by the sample provider rather than from assay-based typing.

Reading from cysteine to phenylalanine, the CDR3 counts 14 amino acids. Of all the DNA, just the CDR3 is kept, 42 bases in frame from base 1. V is cut by 9 bases and J by 0 bases, and the space between the germline ends is 12 bases. CDR1 and CDR2 were assigned from the germline V gene as SNHLY and FYNNEI. The collaborating institutions used their own protocols to collect whole blood in K2EDTA tubes. For TCRbeta analysis, collaborator samples were shipped as frozen whole blood, as isolated PBMCs, or as DNA extracted from either sample type. Broader findings and caveats from the paper: The quantity of clinical and demographic metadata differed by source and by participant and was supplied without curation.

The rearrangement joined TRBV2 to TRBJ1-5; the D gene identity is not certain. Sequencing was carried out using peripheral blood. This clonotype originated in a human donor in a cohort sampled during active COVID-19. The CDR3 in this case is CARGTGISNQPQHF. The DNA sequence is given as TGTGCCAGAGGAACGGGGATTAGCAATCAGCCCCAGCATTTT.